This TCR beta chain was sequenced for a study of blood T cell repertoires in COVID-19. As for the study in general: The origin of the acute and convalescent COVID-19 samples was the United States, Italy and Spain.

Repertoires were generated with immunoSEQ multiplex PCR, while TCRdb's copy carries only in-frame clones and drops some. The sample records about 220,000 clones, about four fifths being singletons. The V gene end was trimmed by 2 bases and the J gene end by 4 bases; junction bases not matched to a gene: 2. Germline values: CDR1 LGHDT, CDR2 YNNKEL (reference sequence). CDR3 length: 15 residues. A remark on this clone: Since a much larger clone is just one base distant, this may be a read error.

This sequence originates from an elderly woman with acute or convalescent COVID-19. Specimen: peripheral blood. The V call is TRBV3-1 (or the pseudogene TRBV3-2), the J call TRBJ2-1, with 10 positions matching TRBD2. CDR3 sequence (DNA): TGTGCCAGCAGCCAAAGGACTAGCGGTTACAATGAGCAGTTCTTC. Its translation: CASSQRTSGYNEQFF.